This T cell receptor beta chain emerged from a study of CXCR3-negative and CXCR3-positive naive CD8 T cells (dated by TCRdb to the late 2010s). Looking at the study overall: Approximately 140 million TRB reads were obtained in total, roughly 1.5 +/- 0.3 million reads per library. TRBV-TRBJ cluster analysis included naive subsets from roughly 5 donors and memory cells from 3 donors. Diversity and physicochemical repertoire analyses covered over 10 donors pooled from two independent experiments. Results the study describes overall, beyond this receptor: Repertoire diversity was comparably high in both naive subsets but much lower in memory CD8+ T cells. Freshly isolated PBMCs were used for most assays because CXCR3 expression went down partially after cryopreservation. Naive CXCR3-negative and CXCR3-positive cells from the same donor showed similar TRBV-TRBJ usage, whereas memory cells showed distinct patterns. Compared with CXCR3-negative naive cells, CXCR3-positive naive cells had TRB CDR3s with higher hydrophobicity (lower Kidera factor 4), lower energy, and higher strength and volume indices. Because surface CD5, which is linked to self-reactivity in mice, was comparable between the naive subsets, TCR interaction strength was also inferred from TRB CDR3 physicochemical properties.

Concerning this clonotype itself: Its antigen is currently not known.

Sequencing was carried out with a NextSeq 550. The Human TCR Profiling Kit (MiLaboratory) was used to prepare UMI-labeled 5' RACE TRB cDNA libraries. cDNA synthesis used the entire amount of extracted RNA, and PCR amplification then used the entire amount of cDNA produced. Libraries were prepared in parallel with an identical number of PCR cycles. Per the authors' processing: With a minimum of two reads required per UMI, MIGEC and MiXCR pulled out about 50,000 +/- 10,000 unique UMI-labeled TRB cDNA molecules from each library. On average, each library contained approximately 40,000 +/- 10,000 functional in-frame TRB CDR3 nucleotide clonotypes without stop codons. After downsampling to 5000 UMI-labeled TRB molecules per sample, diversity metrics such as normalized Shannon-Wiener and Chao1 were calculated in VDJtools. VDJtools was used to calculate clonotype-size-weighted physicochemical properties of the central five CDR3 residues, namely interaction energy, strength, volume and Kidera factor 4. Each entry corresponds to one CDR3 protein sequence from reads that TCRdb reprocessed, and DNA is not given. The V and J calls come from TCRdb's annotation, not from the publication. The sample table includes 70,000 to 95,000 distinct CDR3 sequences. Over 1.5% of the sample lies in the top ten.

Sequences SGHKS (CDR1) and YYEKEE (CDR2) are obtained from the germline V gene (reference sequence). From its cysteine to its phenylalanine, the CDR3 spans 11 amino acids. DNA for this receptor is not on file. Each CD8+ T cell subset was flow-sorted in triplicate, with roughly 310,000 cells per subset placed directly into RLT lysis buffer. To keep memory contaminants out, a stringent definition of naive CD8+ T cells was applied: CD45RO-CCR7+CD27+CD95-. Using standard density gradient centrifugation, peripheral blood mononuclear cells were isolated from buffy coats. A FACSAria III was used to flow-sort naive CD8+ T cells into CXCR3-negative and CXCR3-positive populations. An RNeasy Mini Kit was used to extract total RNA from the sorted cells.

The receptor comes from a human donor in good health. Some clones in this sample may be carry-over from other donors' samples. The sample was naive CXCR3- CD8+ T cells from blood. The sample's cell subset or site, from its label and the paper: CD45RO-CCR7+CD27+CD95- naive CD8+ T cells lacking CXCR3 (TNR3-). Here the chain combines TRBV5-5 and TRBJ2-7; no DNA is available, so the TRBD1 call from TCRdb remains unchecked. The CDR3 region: CASSLGQGAYF.